The 5 T cell receptor beta chains reported below all come from one sample, sequenced in a study of cytomegalovirus exposure and HLA in healthy donors. The study ran its PCR with 60 Vbeta and 13 Jbeta primers. This table comes from immunoSEQ multiplex PCR, and its TCRdb copy is limited to in-frame clones, with some not included. The profile shows roughly 99,000 clones, 79% of them singletons. Sequenced sample: PBMCs. The receptors derive from a male donor in good health and CMV-seropositive.

The chain employs TRBV6-1 and TRBJ2-2; maybe TRBD2 (6 bases). There are 13 residues in the CDR3. V was cut by 6 bases and J by 1 base, with 6 bases left in between. The V gene's germline CDR1 is MNHNS and CDR2 SASEGT. The CDR3 nucleotides read TGTGCCAGCAGGGGGGGGAACACCGGGGAGCTGTTTTTT. It specifies CASRGGNTGELFF.

The V gene is TRBV7-2, the J gene TRBJ2-7; 12 positions match TRBD2. The trim removed 4 bases at V and 1 base at J, leaving 2 bases unmatched. Germline CDR1 SGHTA, CDR2 FQGNSA. The CDR3 consists of 15 residues. CDR3: CASSYTSGGSYEQYF. The CDR3 DNA reads TGTGCCAGCAGCTACACTAGCGGGGGGTCCTACGAGCAGTACTTC.

At least ten counts were recorded for this clone. The chain joins TRBV9 to TRBJ2-7; no clear D gene. Germline V CDR1 and CDR2: SGDLS, YYNGEE. CDR3 size: 14 residues. Trimming left V 0 bases short and J 0 bases short, with 7 bases between. The CDR3 protein is CASSVDGFSYEQYF. CDR3 sequence (DNA): TGTGCCAGCAGCGTAGACGGGTTCTCCTACGAGCAGTACTTC. The full variable domain, completed using reference TRBV9 and TRBJ2-7, is DSGVTQTPKHLITATGQRVTLRCSPRSGDLSVYWYQQSLDQGLQFLIQYYNGEERAKGNILERFSAQQFPDLHSELNLSSLELGDSALYFCASSVDGFSYEQYFGPGTRLTVT.

This clone was observed a few times. The chain employs TRBV4-3 and TRBJ2-3, with TRBD2 identical over 9 bases. The ends lost 1 base at V and 3 bases at J; junction bases unmatched: 5. Germline CDR1 is LGHNA and CDR2 is YSLEER. The CDR3 totals 16 residues. CDR3 sequence: CASSQVGGGATDTQYF. CDR3 DNA sequence: TGCGCCAGCAGCCAAGTAGGCGGGGGGGCGACAGATACGCAGTATTTT.

This chain joins TRBV5-6 and TRBJ2-5; 10 bases line up with TRBD2. Germline CDR1 reads SGHDT; CDR2 reads YYEEEE. The CDR3 is 15 amino acids. Trimming removed 2 bases from V and 4 bases from J; junction bases left unmatched: 5. CDR3 sequence: CASSFGAGGLETQYF. Here the CDR3 DNA reads TGTGCCAGCAGCTTCGGAGCGGGGGGGCTAGAGACCCAGTACTTC.